Following are 10 T cell receptor beta chains from one sample sequenced in a study of spatial heterogeneity in lung cancer. Specified time point: blood at routine non-recurrence follow-up after resection. TCRdb passed the 5' RACE reads through MiXCR, listing each CDR3 protein once. Of tens of thousands of distinct CDR3 sequences listed, about 12% were seen once; the top ten hold roughly a third. The starting material was PBMCs, obtained at follow-up. All receptors derive from a male donor with early-stage non-small cell lung cancer.

This clonotype was detected a few times. The genes are TRBV24-1 and TRBJ2-5; 8 positions match TRBD1. The germline V gene encodes CDR1 KGHDR and CDR2 SFDVKD. This CDR3 has 15 amino acids. With V trimmed by 5 bases and J by 1 base, 5 bases remained unmatched. CDR3 sequence reads: CATSAEDRGQETQYF. For the CDR3, the DNA is TGTGCCACCAGTGCCGAAGACAGGGGCCAAGAGACCCAGTACTTC.

There are a few counts of this clonotype. The rearrangement links TRBV20-1 to TRBJ2-6; possible D gene TRBD1, 5 bases. From germline, CDR1 is DFQATT and CDR2 SNEGSKA (reference sequence). CDR3 size: 15 residues. The ends were cut back, 6 bases at V and 2 bases at J, with 14 bases in the middle. CDR3 in DNA: TGCAGTGCCACATACCAGGGTACTGGGGCCAACGTCCTGACTTTC. Protein sequence: CSATYQGTGANVLTF.

This clonotype has a count of ten or more. The J gene is TRBJ1-1, the V gene TRBV6-5; tentatively, D is TRBD1 (5 bases). The CDR3 loop spans 14 amino acids. The germline V gene has CDR1 MNHEY and CDR2 SVGAGI. With 7 bases removed from V and 5 bases from J, the gap between germline ends came to 17 bases. The CDR3 DNA sequence: TGTGCCAGCAATGCCGGGACGGCGGGAACTGAAGCTTTCTTT. Translating gives CASNAGTAGTEAFF.

This chain uses TRBV7-9 with TRBJ2-7; perhaps TRBD1 as D (6 bases). Looked up from germline, CDR1 is SEHNR and CDR2 is FQNEAQ (reference sequence). Trimming took off 3 bases at V and 2 bases at J, with 11 bases between the two ends. The CDR3 is 14 amino acids. The CDR3 region is CASSLGRGTYEQYF. In nucleotides, the CDR3 is TGTGCCAGCAGCTTGGGCAGGGGCACCTACGAGCAGTACTTC. Looking up the rest from reference TRBV7-9 and TRBJ2-7 gives the full variable domain: DTGVSQNPRHKITKRGQNVTFRCDPISEHNRLYWYRQTLGQGPEFLTYFQNEAQLEKSRLLSDRFSAERPKGSFSTLEIQRTEQGDSAMYLCASSLGRGTYEQYFGPGTRLTVT.

There are a few counts of this clonotype. The CDR3 sequence is CASSLDDRYSYEQYF. In nucleotides, the CDR3 is TGCGCCAGCAGCTTGGATGACAGGTACTCCTACGAGCAGTACTTC. This chain links TRBV5-1 with TRBJ2-7; D possibly corresponds to TRBD1 (6 bases). The CDR3 consists of 15 residues. Between the trimmed V and J ends, which lost 0 bases and 0 bases, there was a span of 10 bases. The germline V gene encodes CDR1 SGHRS and CDR2 YFSETQ.

The rearrangement joins TRBV6-5 to TRBJ2-5, with D hard to call. V was clipped by 0 bases and J by 4 bases, with 12 bases between them. Germline values: CDR1 MNHEY, CDR2 SVGAGI. CDR3 length: 15 amino acids. CDR3 in DNA: TGTGCCAGCAGTTACTCGATTATCGAGACAGAGACCCAGTACTTC. It encodes CASSYSIIETETQYF.

This clonotype was picked up many times. The chain couples TRBV14 to TRBJ2-1, with D maybe TRBD2 (5 bases). Germline V gives CDR1 SGHDN, CDR2 FVKESK. V shed 4 bases and J shed 8 bases, with 18 bases lying between them. This CDR3 contains 15 residues. CDR3 DNA sequence: TGTGCCAGCAGCCGAAGAATTGGGTCCGGGGATGAGCAGTTCTTC. Translated, it gives CASSRRIGSGDEQFF.

This clonotype was seen ten or more times. The chain employs TRBV11-2 and TRBJ2-5; 11 nucleotides match TRBD1. V shed 5 bases, J shed 5 bases, and the junction held 7 bases outside the gene matches. CDR3 length equals 15 residues. The V gene's germline CDR1 is SGHAT and CDR2 FQNNGV. The CDR3 coding sequence is TGTGCCAGCAGCCCTCGGACAGGGGGCAGGGAGACCCAGTACTTC. Its translation: CASSPRTGGRETQYF. The entire variable domain, with the rest obtained from reference TRBV11-2 and TRBJ2-5, is as follows: EAGVAQSPRYKIIEKRQSVAFWCNPISGHATLYWYQQILGQGPKLLIQFQNNGVVDDSQLPKDRFSAERLKGVDSTLKIQPAKLEDSAVYLCASSPRTGGRETQYFGPGTRLLVL.

This clonotype has ten or more counts. The rearrangement uses TRBV18 and TRBJ2-5, with D hard to call. Germline-derived CDR1 and CDR2 are KGHSH and LQKENI. The length of the CDR3 is 11 residues. V was pared by 8 bases and J by 2 bases, with 6 bases between. In DNA form, the CDR3 reads TGTGCCAGCAGCCCACAAGAGACCCAGTACTTC. It encodes CASSPQETQYF.

The chain has TRBV20-1 and TRBJ2-7, with 16 nucleotides matching TRBD2. The CDR3 contains 16 residues. From germline, CDR1 is DFQATT and CDR2 SNEGSKA (reference sequence). The J segment lost 0 bases and the V segment lost 4 bases, leaving 3 bases of the junction unmatched. The CDR3 region is CSAIGTSGGDSYEQYF. The CDR3 DNA reads TGCAGTGCTATCGGGACTAGCGGGGGGGACTCCTACGAGCAGTACTTC.